This TCR beta chain was found in a study of blood T cell repertoires in COVID-19. Overall study context: Italy, Spain and the United States were the sources of the convalescent and acute COVID-19 samples. From T cells, B-cell-depleted T cells, or PBMCs came the material, which was cDNA or gDNA.

CDR3 length equals 15 residues. Germline loops: CDR1 SGHRS, CDR2 YFSETQ. The V end was cut by 3 bases, the J end by 2 bases, with 13 bases between. This clone is a singleton in its sample. Residents of 24 US areas, aged about 18 to 95 years, made up the participants. The method was immunoSEQ multiplex PCR; TCRdb's version includes in-frame clones alone and lacks a portion of them. The sample records approximately 180,000 clones, roughly nine tenths being singletons. This sequence originates from a woman between 40 and 50 years old with acute COVID-19. Source material: PBMCs or T cells enriched from blood (not recorded which). The rearrangement joins TRBV5-1 to TRBJ2-3; D is perhaps TRBD1 (6 bases). The CDR3 region is CASSSQGHYTDTQYF. The DNA for the CDR3 is TGCGCCAGCAGCTCACAGGGCCACTACACAGATACGCAGTATTTT. The full variable domain, its missing parts supplied by reference TRBV5-1 and TRBJ2-3, is KAGVTQTPRYLIKTRGQQVTLSCSPISGHRSVSWYQQTPGQGLQFLFEYFSETQRNKGNFPGRFSGRQFSNSRSEMNVSTLELGDSALYLCASSSQGHYTDTQYFGPGTRLTVL.